Shown below are 11 T cell receptor beta chains from a single sample sequenced in a study of blood T cell repertoires in COVID-19. Produced via immunoSEQ multiplex PCR; TCRdb's table is partial and in-frame only. The sample has under 130,000 clones, around 88% seen once. The sample consisted of peripheral blood. These receptors originate from a human donor in a cohort sampled during active COVID-19.

The V gene is TRBV5-1, the J gene TRBJ2-7; 8 bases align to TRBD1. V was clipped by 0 bases and J by 3 bases; unmatched bases: 5. Germline loops: CDR1 SGHRS, CDR2 YFSETQ. This CDR3 has 15 residues. DNA for the CDR3: TGCGCCAGCAGCTTGGGGCAGGGGGCCTTCTACGAGCAGTACTTC. As protein: CASSLGQGAFYEQYF.

This clone has just one count. The rearrangement joins TRBV19 to TRBJ1-2; TRBD1 matches at 9 bases. CDR3 length: 13 amino acids. Trimming cost V 4 bases and J 5 bases; bases outside gene matches: 2. Germline CDR1 LNHDA, CDR2 SQIVND (reference sequence). The CDR3 region is CASSRDREYGYTF. The CDR3 coding sequence is TGTGCCAGTAGTAGGGACAGGGAGTATGGCTACACCTTC.

The V call is TRBV23-1, the J call TRBJ2-7, with D tentatively TRBD1 (6 bases). TRBV23-1 carries the ORF label, with uncertain function. The CDR3 is 15 amino acids. Trimming removed 5 bases from V and 3 bases from J, with 17 bases in between. CDR3 sequence: CASSDRDISRYEQYF. DNA of the CDR3: TGCGCCAGCAGTGACCGGGACATCAGTCGCTACGAGCAGTACTTC.

This CDR3 is CATSSLQGTGELFF. The CDR3 nucleotides read TGTGCCACCAGCAGCTTACAGGGGACCGGGGAGCTGTTTTTT. The J gene is TRBJ2-2, the V gene TRBV15; TRBD1 agrees at 7 bases. Germline loops: CDR1 LNHNV, CDR2 YYDKDF (reference sequence). V lost 3 bases to trimming and J lost 5 bases; unmatched junction nucleotides: 3. The length of the CDR3 is 14 residues.

The chain employs TRBV6-5 and TRBJ2-3; the match to TRBD1 covers 8 bases. Germline V gene sequence: CDR1 MNHEY, CDR2 SVGAGI. The CDR3 covers 14 residues. V lost 6 bases to trimming and J lost 5 bases; unmatched junction nucleotides: 7. CDR3 DNA: TGTGCCAGCAGAGCCCAGGGGGCGCAAGATACGCAGTATTTT. Protein sequence: CASRAQGAQDTQYF.

The chain couples TRBV5-4 to TRBJ2-5, with 7 bases fitting TRBD1. Germline V CDR1 and CDR2: SGHNT, YYREEE (reference sequence). Trimming cost V 3 bases and J 5 bases; bases outside gene matches: 7. This CDR3 spans 14 amino acids. The CDR3 loop reads CASSSSGTVETQYF. CDR3 nucleotide sequence: TGTGCCAGCAGCTCTTCCGGGACAGTGGAGACCCAGTACTTC.

The chain has TRBV5-1 and TRBJ1-2; no firm D call. The germline V gene encodes CDR1 SGHRS and CDR2 YFSETQ. V was trimmed by 4 bases and J by 4 bases, leaving 8 bases between them. The CDR3 runs to 12 residues. This chain's CDR3 is CASSRRSYGYTF. DNA for the CDR3: TGCGCCAGCAGCCGGCGGTCCTATGGCTACACCTTC.

The V and J genes are TRBV18 and TRBJ2-5, with TRBD2 matching 8 bases. With 3 bases clipped from V and 5 bases from J, the junction kept 5 bases outside the gene matches. Looked up from germline, CDR1 is KGHSH and CDR2 is LQKENI. This CDR3 has 14 residues. The CDR3 sequence: CASSPQRGYETQYF. As DNA, the CDR3 is TGTGCCAGCTCACCCCAGCGGGGGTATGAGACCCAGTACTTC.

The chain joins TRBV5-1 to TRBJ1-1; a weak D match, TRBD1 (5 bases). CDR1 is SGHRS and CDR2 is YFSETQ in the germline V gene. Trimming stripped 0 bases from V and 1 base from J, with 13 bases between. The CDR3 sequence is 16 residues long. The CDR3 sequence: CASSLAPGWANTEAFF. The CDR3 region has the DNA TGCGCCAGCAGCTTGGCCCCAGGGTGGGCGAACACTGAAGCTTTCTTT.

This chain joins TRBV19 and TRBJ1-6, with D perhaps TRBD1 (6 bases). CDR1 is LNHDA, CDR2 SQIVND, per germline (reference sequence). V lost 8 bases and J 0 bases, leaving 17 bases between the germline ends. This CDR3 spans 17 amino acids. The CDR3 DNA is TGTGCCAGTTCCCGATCAACAGGGAACTCCTATAATTCACCCCTCCACTTT. Translated, it gives CASSRSTGNSYNSPLHF.

The V call is TRBV7-8, the J call TRBJ2-5; 7 positions agree with TRBD2. The CDR3 is 15 residues long. CDR1 and CDR2 (germline): SGHVS, FQNEAQ. V lost 5 bases to trimming and J lost 0 bases; unmatched junction nucleotides: 6. The CDR3 nucleotides read TGTGCCAGCAGCGCCATCGCGGGGGACCAAGAGACCCAGTACTTC. This encodes CASSAIAGDQETQYF.